This T cell receptor (beta chain) was profiled in a study of shared clonotypes between healthy human individuals. Some clones are missing from TCRdb's copy, which holds only in-frame ones; the method was immunoSEQ multiplex PCR. The table includes a few hundred thousand clones, 96% detected once. Broader study findings: Rarefaction revealed incomplete sorted-subset sequencing despite large depth.

CDR1 is SGHDN, CDR2 FVKESK, per germline. V dropped 1 base and J dropped 2 bases, with 13 bases sitting between them. The CDR3 extends over 16 amino acids. With regard to this clone: Its antigen is unidentified.

The sequencing sample was made of memory CD8+ T cells sorted from blood. Subset noted: CD45RO+ cells pooled with CCR7-negative TemRA cells. The V gene is TRBV14, the J gene TRBJ2-3; TRBD2 might be the D (6 bases). The sequence was collected from a man aged 25 to 45 in good health. This CDR3 is CASSQVGGMPTDTQYF. DNA of the CDR3: TGTGCCAGCAGCCAAGTGGGCGGGATGCCCACAGATACGCAGTATTTT. The full variable domain, in which reference TRBV14 and TRBJ2-3 provide the parts outside the CDR3, is EAGVTQFPSHSVIEKGQTVTLRCDPISGHDNLYWYRRVMGKEIKFLLHFVKESKQDESGMPNNRFLAERTGGTYSTLKVQPAELEDSGVYFCASSQVGGMPTDTQYFGPGTRLTVL.